Below are 16 T cell receptor beta chains sequenced from a single sample in a study of identical twins. TCRdb re-called the 5' RACE reads with MiXCR, one entry per CDR3 protein. The sample has fewer than 900,000 distinct CDR3 sequences, around a sixth seen once. This sample was also put to use in a study of T cells expressing NK-cell markers.

The sample was PBMCs. The receptor source for this set is a woman under 30 in good health.

This clonotype occurred a few times. The rearrangement links TRBV4-3 to TRBJ2-1, with D unresolved. There are 16 residues in the CDR3. V dropped 0 bases and J dropped 4 bases, with 13 bases sitting between them. Germline-derived CDR1 and CDR2 are LGHNA and YSLEER. The CDR3 loop is CASSQELSQGYNEQFF. In DNA form, the CDR3 reads TGCGCCAGCAGCCAAGAACTATCGCAAGGTTACAATGAGCAGTTCTTC.

CDR3 protein: CASRPTGYSGNTIYF. The CDR3 DNA reads TGCGCCAGCAGACCCACCGGATACTCTGGAAACACCATATATTTT. This chain joins TRBV5-1 and TRBJ1-3, with D unclear. V was cut by 5 bases and J by 0 bases, with 12 bases left in between. CDR3 length equals 15 residues. Germline loops: CDR1 SGHRS, CDR2 YFSETQ.

This clonotype showed up just a few times. The chain carries TRBV12-3 or TRBV12-4 and TRBJ1-1; the D gene is possibly TRBD1 (5 bases). The V end was cut by 6 bases, the J end by 9 bases, with 14 bases between. CDR3 size: 12 residues. As DNA, the CDR3 is TGTGCCAGCAGCCTCAGACAGATAAAAGCTTTCTTT. Translated: CASSLRQIKAFF.

This clonotype occurred many times. The chain uses TRBV7-9 and TRBJ1-5, with 10 bases identical to TRBD1. Per germline, CDR1 SEHNR and CDR2 FQNEAQ (reference sequence). The V gene end was trimmed by 5 bases and the J gene end by 5 bases; junction bases not matched to a gene: 0. There are 13 residues in the CDR3. The chain's CDR3 is CASSGTGDQPQHF. The CDR3 coding sequence is TGTGCCAGCAGCGGGACAGGGGATCAGCCCCAGCATTTT.

This clonotype occurred a few times. The chain recombines TRBV6-1 with TRBJ2-1; D perhaps matches TRBD1 (5 bases). Trimming left V 11 bases short and J 2 bases short, with 13 bases between. The V gene's germline CDR1 is MNHNS and CDR2 SASEGT. This CDR3 region has 13 residues. The CDR3 reads CASAAGTYNEQFF. The CDR3 DNA is TGTGCCTCGGCCGCAGGGACCTACAATGAGCAGTTCTTC.

Only a few counts were recorded for this clonotype. The J gene is TRBJ1-1, the V gene TRBV20-1; no firm D call. Germline V gene data show CDR1 as DFQATT and CDR2 as SNEGSKA (reference sequence). The CDR3 is made up of 13 amino acids. V lost 3 bases, J lost 5 bases, and 13 bases lay in between. Written as DNA, the CDR3 is TGCAGTGCTAGCGCATACGAACAGACTGAAGCTTTCTTT. Encoded protein: CSASAYEQTEAFF.

This clonotype was seen only a few times. CDR3 sequence reads: CASSRGLAGIHGYNEQFF. DNA for the CDR3: TGTGCCAGCAGCAGAGGACTAGCGGGGATTCATGGGTACAATGAGCAGTTCTTC. V gene TRBV6-4 combines with J gene TRBJ2-1, with 12 bases aligning to TRBD2. The CDR3 runs to 18 residues. Per germline, CDR1 MRHNA and CDR2 SNTAGT. Trimming removed 6 bases from V and 4 bases from J; junction bases left unmatched: 13.

This clonotype was observed a handful of times. This chain uses TRBV30 with TRBJ2-7, with D possibly being TRBD1 or TRBD2 (5 bases each). CDR1 and CDR2 (germline): GTSNPN, SVGIG (reference sequence). Trimming shortened V by 6 bases and J by 5 bases, and 14 bases separated the two germline ends. The CDR3 totals 12 residues. The CDR3: CACNPLGDEQYF. CDR3 nucleotide sequence: TGTGCCTGTAACCCGCTGGGGGACGAGCAGTACTTC.

This clonotype was counted only a few times. The chain recombines TRBV12-3 or TRBV12-4 with TRBJ2-3; D is unresolved. Trimming took 3 bases from V and 0 from J, leaving 10 bases between them. The CDR3 contains 15 residues. In DNA form, the CDR3 reads TGTGCCAGCAGTTTCGGTGGTTCTAGCACAGATACGCAGTATTTT. Its protein is CASSFGGSSTDTQYF.

The table lists this clonotype with a few counts. The rearrangement links TRBV6-2 or TRBV6-3 to TRBJ1-1; no reliable D call. CDR1 and CDR2 from the germline V gene are MNHEY and SVGEGT. This CDR3 has 12 residues. Trimming left V 6 bases short and J 3 bases short, with 8 bases between. This chain's CDR3 is CASREGDTEAFF. CDR3 bases: TGTGCCAGCAGGGAGGGAGACACTGAAGCTTTCTTT.

The CDR3 DNA reads as TGTGCCAGCAGCGTATACAGGGAATCGGGTGGTGGAAAACTGTTTTTT. It translates to CASSVYRESGGGKLFF. The V and J genes are TRBV3-1 and TRBJ1-4; D possibly corresponds to TRBD1 (6 bases). CDR3 length: 16 residues. Germline CDR1 reads LGHDT; CDR2 reads YNNKEL (reference sequence). V was pared by 5 bases and J by 10 bases, with 23 bases between.

The chain's CDR3 is CASSFNFGFETQYF. The CDR3 bases are TGTGCCAGCAGTTTTAACTTTGGGTTTGAGACCCAGTACTTC. V is TRBV12-3 or TRBV12-4 and J is TRBJ2-5; D gene unclear. The CDR3 is 14 amino acids. Trimming pared 3 bases from V and 5 bases from J, leaving 13 bases between.

The rearrangement links TRBV12-3 or TRBV12-4 to TRBJ2-3, with D perhaps matching TRBD1 or TRBD2 (5 bases each). V dropped 6 bases and J dropped 3 bases, with 13 bases sitting between them. The CDR3 extends over 14 amino acids. The CDR3 region is CASSTRDGTDTQYF. CDR3 nucleotides: TGTGCCAGCAGCACCCGGGACGGTACAGATACGCAGTATTTT.

Turning to this clonotype: The junction departs from the called germline gene at one end, perhaps through a read error. The chain combines TRBV5-1 with TRBJ2-4; a weak D match, TRBD2 (5 bases). The germline V gene has CDR1 SGHRS and CDR2 YFSETQ. This CDR3 contains 17 residues. As DNA, the CDR3 is TGCGCCAGCACCTTGGAAGACTACCGCACTGGCAAAAACATTCAGTACTTC. Its protein is CASTLEDYRTGKNIQYF.

The chain is built from TRBV29-1 and TRBJ2-7; possible D gene TRBD2, 6 bases. The V gene lost 4 bases and the J gene lost 6 bases, with 22 bases spanning the gap. Germline V CDR1 and CDR2: SQVTM, ANQGSEA. The CDR3 totals 15 residues. The CDR3 spells CSVVSPLTGRGEQYF. The DNA of the CDR3 is TGCAGCGTTGTCTCCCCGTTAACCGGGAGAGGCGAGCAGTACTTC.

In this sample, this clonotype turned up a few times. The chain recombines TRBV4-3 with TRBJ2-1, with D hard to call. Germline-derived CDR1 and CDR2 are LGHNA and YSLEER. The ends were cut back, 3 bases at V and 7 bases at J, with 13 bases in the middle. The CDR3 covers 14 residues. The CDR3 loop reads CASSHFRTYNEQFF. The CDR3 nucleotides read TGCGCCAGCAGCCACTTTCGAACTTATAATGAGCAGTTCTTC.